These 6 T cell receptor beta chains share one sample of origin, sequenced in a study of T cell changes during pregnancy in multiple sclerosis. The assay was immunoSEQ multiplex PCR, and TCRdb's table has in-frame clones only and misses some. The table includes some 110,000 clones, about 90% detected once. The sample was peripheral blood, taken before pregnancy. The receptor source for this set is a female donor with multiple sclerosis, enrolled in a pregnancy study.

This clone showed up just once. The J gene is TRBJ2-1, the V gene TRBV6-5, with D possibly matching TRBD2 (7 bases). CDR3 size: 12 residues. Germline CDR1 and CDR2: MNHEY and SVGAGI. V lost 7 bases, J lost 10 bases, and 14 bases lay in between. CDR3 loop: CASNRGGGEQFF. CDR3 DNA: TGTGCCAGCAATAGAGGGGGGGGCGAGCAGTTCTTC.

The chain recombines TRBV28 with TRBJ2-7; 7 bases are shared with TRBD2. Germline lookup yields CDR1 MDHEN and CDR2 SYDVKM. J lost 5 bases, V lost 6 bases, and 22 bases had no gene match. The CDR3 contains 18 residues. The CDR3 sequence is CASSEPYNRGGVSDEQYF. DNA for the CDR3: TGTGCCAGCAGCGAGCCCTACAACCGGGGAGGGGTTTCCGACGAGCAGTACTTC. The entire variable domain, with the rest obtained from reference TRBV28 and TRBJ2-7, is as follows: DVKVTQSSRYLVKRTGEKVFLECVQDMDHENMFWYRQDPGLGLRLIYFSYDVKMKEKGDIPEGYSVSREKKERFSLILESASTNQTSMYLCASSEPYNRGGVSDEQYFGPGTRLTVT.

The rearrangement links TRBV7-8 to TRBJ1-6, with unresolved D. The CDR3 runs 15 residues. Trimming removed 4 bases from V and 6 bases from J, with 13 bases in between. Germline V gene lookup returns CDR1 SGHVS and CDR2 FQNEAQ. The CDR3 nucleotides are TGTGCCAGCAGCTCCACGAGCCTCCCTAATTCACCCCTCCACTTT. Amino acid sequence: CASSSTSLPNSPLHF.

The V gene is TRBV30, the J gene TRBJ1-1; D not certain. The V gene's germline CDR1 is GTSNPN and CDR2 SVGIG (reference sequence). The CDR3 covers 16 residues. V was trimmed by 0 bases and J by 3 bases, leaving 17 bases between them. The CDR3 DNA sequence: TGTGCCTGGAGTGTTGGCCCTTTGGAGTTGGACACTGAAGCTTTCTTT. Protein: CAWSVGPLELDTEAFF.

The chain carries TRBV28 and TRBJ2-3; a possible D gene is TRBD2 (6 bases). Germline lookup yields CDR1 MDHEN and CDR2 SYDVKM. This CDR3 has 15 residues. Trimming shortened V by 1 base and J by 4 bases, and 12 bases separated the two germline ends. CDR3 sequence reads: CASSLFTTRPDTQYF. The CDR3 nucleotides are TGTGCCAGCAGTTTATTCACGACTAGACCAGATACGCAGTATTTT.

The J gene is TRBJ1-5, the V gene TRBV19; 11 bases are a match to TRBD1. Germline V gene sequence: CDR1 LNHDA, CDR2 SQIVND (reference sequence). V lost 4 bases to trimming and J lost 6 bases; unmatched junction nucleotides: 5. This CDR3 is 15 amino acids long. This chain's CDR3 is CASSTAGTGGQPQHF. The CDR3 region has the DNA TGTGCCAGTAGTACGGCCGGGACAGGGGGTCAGCCCCAGCATTTT.